This T cell receptor (beta chain) was documented in a study of long-term antiretroviral therapy in people with HIV. Study in general: The study's earliest collections predate the 2015 immediate-ART recommendation by about a decade. Study results and limitations: Upon ART, diversity increased but remained lower than transplant donor controls.

Every single participant having HIV got treatment inside the United States. The samples comprised roughly 0.9-10 million cryopreserved PBMC ahead of DNA extraction. The CDR3 is 17 amino acids. CDR1 and CDR2 from the germline V gene are MNHEY and SMNVEV (reference sequence). The V end lost 7 bases, the J end lost 4 bases, and 22 bases lay between the germline ends. For this clone: The antigen is not known.

Assay version v3.0 of immunoSEQ was used, and it was run at survey level. Generated by immunoSEQ multiplex PCR, the TCRdb table keeps only in-frame clones and is missing some. The profile shows about 48,000 clones, about 86% of them singletons. This chain connects TRBV27 to TRBJ1-4, with D possibly matching TRBD1 (6 bases). The origin of this receptor is a woman aged 18-29 years with HIV. The source was unsorted PBMCs, collected 0.8 years after starting antiretroviral therapy. In nucleotides, the CDR3 is TGTGCCAGCACCTTCCTTGGGGGGGGCTTAGATAATGAAAAACTGTTTTTT. It yields the protein CASTFLGGGLDNEKLFF. The variable domain in full, with the rest retrieved from reference TRBV27 and TRBJ1-4, is EAQVTQNPRYLITVTGKKLTVTCSQNMNHEYMSWYRQDPGLGLRQIYYSMNVEVTDKGDVPEGYKVSRKEKRNFPLILESPSPNQTSLYFCASTFLGGGLDNEKLFFGSGTQLSVL.